The next 7 T cell receptor beta chains were all read from a single sample in a study of radiotherapy plus CTLA-4 blockade in lung cancer. Clones were read by immunoSEQ multiplex PCR, and TCRdb kept only the in-frame ones, dropping some. This table has 39,000 or so clones, about 70% appearing once. The source material was peripheral blood, sampled from a patient treated with radiotherapy plus ipilimumab. The receptors here all came from a human donor with non-small cell lung cancer who had stable disease on radiotherapy plus ipilimumab.

This clone was seen a few times. V gene TRBV9 combines with J gene TRBJ2-7; possibly TRBD1 for D (6 bases). CDR1 is SGDLS, CDR2 YYNGEE, per germline. The V end was cut by 0 bases, the J end by 5 bases, with 9 bases between. The CDR3 has 13 residues. The CDR3 nucleotides are TGTGCCAGCAGCGTAGGGTACAGGGACGAGCAGTACTTC. Encoded protein: CASSVGYRDEQYF.

The chain carries TRBV20-1 and TRBJ2-3; D call uncertain. CDR3 length equals 11 residues. Between the trimmed V and J ends, which lost 0 bases and 6 bases, there was a span of 4 bases. The germline V gene encodes CDR1 DFQATT and CDR2 SNEGSKA (reference sequence). The CDR3 nucleotides are TGCAGTGCTAGAGAAGTGGATACGCAGTATTTT. It translates to CSAREVDTQYF.

The chain couples TRBV6-1 to TRBJ2-3; D is undetermined. The V gene lost 0 bases and the J gene lost 2 bases, with 9 bases spanning the gap. Germline V gives CDR1 MNHNS, CDR2 SASEGT. This CDR3 comprises 15 residues. The CDR3 bases are TGTGCCAGCAGTGAAGCGGCTGGCCTCACAGATACGCAGTATTTT. It is translated as CASSEAAGLTDTQYF.

This rearrangement joins TRBV11-3 to TRBJ2-1; TRBD1 matches at 11 bases. V lost 5 bases, J lost 9 bases, and 12 bases stayed unmatched. Germline V gene data show CDR1 as SGHNT and CDR2 as YENEEA. The CDR3 spans 16 residues. CDR3 protein: CASSTRDRGKVSEQFF. The CDR3 nucleotides are TGTGCCAGCAGCACCCGGGACAGGGGGAAAGTTAGTGAGCAGTTCTTC.

The rearrangement joins TRBV28 to TRBJ2-2, with TRBD2 matching over 11 bases. The length of the CDR3 is 15 residues. Unmatched junction bases numbered 4, after V lost 9 bases and J lost 1 base. In germline, CDR1 is MDHEN, CDR2 SYDVKM. The CDR3 loop reads CASLSGGENTGELFF. The CDR3 nucleotides read TGTGCCAGTCTTAGCGGGGGGGAGAACACCGGGGAGCTGTTTTTT.

This chain uses TRBV13 with TRBJ2-3; unclear D gene. This CDR3 contains 14 residues. The germline CDR1 and CDR2 sequences are PRHDT and FYEKMQ (reference sequence). V was shortened by 4 bases and J by 4 bases, with 12 bases between the two germline ends. The CDR3 bases are TGTGCCAGCAGCTACCTTACGGCTCCAGATACGCAGTATTTT. Translating it yields CASSYLTAPDTQYF. Based on the CDR3 plus reference TRBV13 and TRBJ2-3, the full variable domain is AAGVIQSPRHLIKEKRETATLKCYPIPRHDTVYWYQQGPGQDPQFLISFYEKMQSDKGSIPDRFSAQQFSDYHSELNMSSLELGDSALYFCASSYLTAPDTQYFGPGTRLTVL.

This chain links TRBV10-1 with TRBJ1-1, with a possible D match to TRBD1 (5 bases). The CDR3 is made up of 13 amino acids. Germline loops: CDR1 WNHNN, CDR2 SYGVQD (reference sequence). With 2 bases removed from V and 1 base from J, the gap between germline ends came to 5 bases. The CDR3 loop is CASSEGANTEAFF. DNA for the CDR3: TGCGCCAGCAGTGAGGGGGCGAACACTGAAGCTTTCTTT.